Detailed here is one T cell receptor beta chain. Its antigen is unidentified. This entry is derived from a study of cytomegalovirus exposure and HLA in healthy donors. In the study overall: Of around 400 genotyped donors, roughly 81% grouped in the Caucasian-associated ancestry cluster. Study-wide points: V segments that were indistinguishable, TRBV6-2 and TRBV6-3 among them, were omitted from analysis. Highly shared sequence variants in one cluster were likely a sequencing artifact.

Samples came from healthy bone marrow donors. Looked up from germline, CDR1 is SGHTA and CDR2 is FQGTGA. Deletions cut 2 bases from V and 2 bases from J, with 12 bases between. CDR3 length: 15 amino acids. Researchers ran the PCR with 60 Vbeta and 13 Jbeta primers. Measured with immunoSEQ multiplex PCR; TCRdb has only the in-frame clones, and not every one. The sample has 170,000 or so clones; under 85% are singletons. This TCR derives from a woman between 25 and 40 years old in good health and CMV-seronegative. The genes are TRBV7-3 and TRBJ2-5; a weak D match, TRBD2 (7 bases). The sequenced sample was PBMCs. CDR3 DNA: TGTGCCAGCAGCTTAGGAGGGGGGGGTCAAGAGACCCAGTACTTC. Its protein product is CASSLGGGGQETQYF.